These 27 T cell receptor beta chains came from one sample sequenced in a study of T cells in Graves' hyperthyroidism and ophthalmopathy. The investigators amplified TCR beta CDR3 regions from RNA transcripts. With the HTBI primer set, the TCR CDR3 went through a first round of RT-PCR. From the multiplex PCR reads, TCRdb called clonotypes with MiXCR, one entry per CDR3 protein. Among about 520,000 distinct CDR3 sequences listed, approximately 24% were seen once. Source material: blood. These receptors all stem from a woman aged 25 to 39 with Graves' ophthalmopathy.

This clonotype has a count of ten or more. This chain uses TRBV15 with TRBJ2-7, with TRBD2 as a possible D gene (6 bases). Trimming left V 0 bases short and J 0 bases short, with 9 bases between. This CDR3 contains 15 residues. Germline V gene sequence: CDR1 LNHNV, CDR2 YYDKDF (reference sequence). For the CDR3, the DNA is TGTGCCACCAGCAGAGATGCGGGGAGCTCCTACGAGCAGTACTTC. Its translation: CATSRDAGSSYEQYF.

This clonotype came up a few times. V and J are TRBV4-1 and TRBJ2-5; D remains unclear. Trimming cost V 0 bases and J 1 base, with 6 bases left between them. This CDR3 has 14 residues. Germline assignment: CDR1 MGHRA and CDR2 YSYEKL. The DNA for the CDR3 is TGCGCCAGCAGCCAAGATGACACCCAAGAGACCCAGTACTTC. This encodes CASSQDDTQETQYF.

This clonotype was recorded once. The J gene is TRBJ1-2, the V gene TRBV19, with 8 positions matching TRBD1. There are 15 residues in the CDR3. Germline values: CDR1 LNHDA, CDR2 SQIVND (reference sequence). Trimming at V came to 8 bases and at J to 5 bases, leaving 13 bases not matched to a gene. The CDR3 loop is CASSPRTGNTYGYTF. CDR3 DNA sequence: TGTGCCAGTTCCCCACGGACAGGGAACACATATGGCTACACCTTC.

This clonotype has ten or more counts. Here the CDR3 DNA reads TGTGCCAGCAGTCAGGGAGCCCCGAGCACCGGGGAGCTGTTTTTT. Translated: CASSQGAPSTGELFF. The chain carries TRBV7-8 and TRBJ2-2, with D perhaps assigned TRBD1 or TRBD2 (5 bases each). V lost 6 bases and J 4 bases, leaving 15 bases between the germline ends. The CDR3 is 15 residues long. The germline gives CDR1 SGHVS, CDR2 FQNEAQ. The full variable domain, rest sourced from reference TRBV7-8 and TRBJ2-2, is GAGVSQSPRYKVAKRGQDVALRCDPISGHVSLFWYQQALGQGPEFLTYFQNEAQLDKSGLPSDRFFAERPEGSVSTLKIQRTQQEDSAVYLCASSQGAPSTGELFFGEGSRLTVL.

This clonotype has a count of ten or more. This chain uses TRBV25-1 with TRBJ1-3; D is unclear. Trimming took off 3 bases at V and 1 base at J, with 10 bases between the two ends. The CDR3 covers 15 residues. Germline V CDR1 and CDR2: MGHDK, SYGVNS. The CDR3 loop is CASSDGFLSGNTIYF. The CDR3 nucleotides are TGTGCCAGCAGTGATGGCTTTCTTTCTGGAAACACCATATATTTT.

Of note for this clonotype: This sequence may be a read error, since a much larger clone differs from it by one base. The CDR3 does not end in the conserved phenylalanine or tryptophan, so this is likely a read error. CDR3 amino acids: CASSRTGSEAFS. For the CDR3, the DNA is TGTGCCAGCAGCCGGACAGGGTCTGAAGCTTTCTCT. The chain links TRBV11-2 to TRBJ1-1, with 8 bases matching TRBD1. The CDR3 runs 12 residues. J gave up 6 bases and V 5 bases, and 2 bases lay outside the gene matches. Germline CDR1 is SGHAT and CDR2 is FQNNGV.

In this sample, this clonotype turned up a few times. The chain employs TRBV18 and TRBJ1-5; unclear D gene. V dropped 4 bases and J dropped 3 bases, with 13 bases sitting between them. The germline V gene encodes CDR1 KGHSH and CDR2 LQKENI. The CDR3 is 15 residues long. CDR3 in DNA: TGTGCCAGCTCACTAGGGTATGGAGTCAATCAGCCCCAGCATTTT. Its protein product is CASSLGYGVNQPQHF.

This clonotype was seen ten or more times. The V call is TRBV5-1, the J call TRBJ2-2; 11 bases match TRBD2. CDR1 and CDR2 from the germline V gene are SGHRS and YFSETQ. This CDR3 comprises 17 residues. Losses at the gene ends were 0 bases for V and 3 bases for J; bases not matched to a gene: 4. The CDR3 loop is CASSLVLAGGYTGELFF. The CDR3, as DNA: TGCGCCAGCAGCTTGGTCCTAGCGGGGGGATACACCGGGGAGCTGTTTTTT. Based on the CDR3 plus reference TRBV5-1 and TRBJ2-2, the full variable domain is KAGVTQTPRYLIKTRGQQVTLSCSPISGHRSVSWYQQTPGQGLQFLFEYFSETQRNKGNFPGRFSGRQFSNSRSEMNVSTLELGDSALYLCASSLVLAGGYTGELFFGEGSRLTVL.

This clonotype showed up many times. The chain recombines TRBV25-1 with TRBJ2-6; D ambiguous. Trimming took 4 bases from V and 4 from J, leaving 17 bases between them. Germline CDR1 is MGHDK and CDR2 is SYGVNS. The CDR3 runs to 17 residues. CDR3 coding DNA: TGTGCCAGCAGTGGCGGACGGCTCATACGAGGGGCCAACGTCCTGACTTTC. This sequence encodes CASSGGRLIRGANVLTF.

This clonotype occurred many times. The V and J genes are TRBV6-1 and TRBJ2-6; weak D call: TRBD1 (6 bases). Germline CDR1 MNHNS, CDR2 SASEGT. This CDR3 comprises 15 residues. The V and J ends lost 2 bases and 2 bases respectively, with 7 bases between them. Here the CDR3 DNA reads TGTGCCAGCAGTGAAACAGGGACTGGGGCCAACGTCCTGACTTTC. It specifies CASSETGTGANVLTF.

This clonotype was counted only a few times. This sequence joins TRBV6-1 and TRBJ2-7; 9 nucleotides match TRBD1. Trimming took 1 base from V and 2 from J; bases not matched to a gene: 6. Germline CDR1 reads MNHNS; CDR2 reads SASEGT. CDR3 length: 16 amino acids. The CDR3 protein is CASSEDGDRAAYEQYF. As DNA, the CDR3 is TGTGCCAGCAGTGAAGATGGGGACAGGGCGGCCTACGAGCAGTACTTC.

This clonotype was counted many times. The gene calls are TRBV6-2 or TRBV6-3 and TRBJ2-5, with TRBD1 matching 8 bases. V was clipped by 6 bases and J by 1 base; unmatched bases: 10. CDR1 MNHEY and CDR2 SVGEGT come from the germline V gene. The length of the CDR3 is 16 residues. CDR3 protein: CASSAQGAGAQETQYF. The CDR3 DNA is TGTGCCAGCAGCGCCCAGGGGGCCGGGGCCCAAGAGACCCAGTACTTC.

The gene calls are TRBV29-1 and TRBJ1-1; maybe TRBD1 (5 bases). V was trimmed by 0 bases and J by 6 bases, leaving 8 bases between them. This CDR3 has 12 residues. Germline V gives CDR1 SQVTM, CDR2 ANQGSEA. CDR3 in DNA: TGCAGCGTTGAAGACCGAGGGGCTGAAGCTTTCTTT. This sequence encodes CSVEDRGAEAFF.

In this sample, this clonotype turned up once. The chain employs TRBV28 and TRBJ1-1; TRBD1 matches 8 bases. The CDR3 is 16 residues long. The germline CDR1 and CDR2 sequences are MDHEN and SYDVKM. The V and J ends lost 4 bases and 1 base, in that order; junction bases with no gene match: 8. In DNA form, the CDR3 reads TGTGCCAGCAGTTCTCGATTAGACAGGGGGAACACTGAAGCTTTCTTT. It is translated as CASSSRLDRGNTEAFF.

About this clonotype itself: A much more abundant neighbour one base away suggests this may be a read error. No conserved phenylalanine or tryptophan is present at the end of the CDR3, so a read error is the likely explanation. The genes are TRBV27 and TRBJ2-2; 12 bases line up with TRBD2. The CDR3 contains 17 residues. Trimming removed 2 bases from V and 5 bases from J; junction bases left unmatched: 6. Germline CDR1 and CDR2: MNHEY and SMNVEV (reference sequence). The DNA of the CDR3 is TGTGCCAGCAGTTTACGGCTAGCGGGGGGGGAAACCGGGGAGCTGTTTTTG. Amino acid sequence: CASSLRLAGGETGELFL.

The table lists this clonotype with many counts. The V and J genes are TRBV5-1 and TRBJ2-5, with 13 bases aligning to TRBD2. CDR1 is SGHRS, CDR2 YFSETQ, per germline. The CDR3 runs 16 residues. V lost 0 bases to trimming and J lost 3 bases; unmatched junction nucleotides: 2. The chain's CDR3 is CASSLGTSGGEETQYF. In DNA, the CDR3 is TGCGCCAGCAGCTTGGGGACTAGCGGGGGAGAAGAGACCCAGTACTTC.

This clonotype was recorded at least ten times. The rearrangement joins TRBV6-5 to TRBJ1-2; D unclear. The V end lost 2 bases, the J end lost 4 bases, and 14 bases lay between the germline ends. This CDR3 has 15 residues. Germline CDR1 MNHEY, CDR2 SVGAGI. This chain's CDR3 is CASSYERSPGYGYTF. CDR3 in DNA: TGTGCCAGCAGTTACGAGAGATCACCAGGCTATGGCTACACCTTC.

This clonotype occurred many times. The genes are TRBV29-1 and TRBJ1-1; TRBD1 might be the D (5 bases). Germline V gene data show CDR1 as SQVTM and CDR2 as ANQGSEA. The length of the CDR3 is 13 residues. The V gene lost 5 bases and the J gene lost 3 bases, with 13 bases spanning the gap. This chain's CDR3 is CSVSKGLDTEAFF. CDR3 DNA sequence: TGCAGCGTTTCCAAGGGGTTAGACACTGAAGCTTTCTTT.

Note on this clonotype: A read error is possible here, since a much larger clone lies one base away. The CDR3 reads CASKRGYEQCF. CDR3 coding DNA: TGTGCCAGCAAGAGGGGCTACGAGCAGTGCTTC. The genes are TRBV6-1 and TRBJ2-7; D is possibly TRBD1 or TRBD2 (5 bases each). CDR3 size: 11 residues. The germline gives CDR1 MNHNS, CDR2 SASEGT.

In this sample, this clonotype turned up once. This rearrangement joins TRBV20-1 to TRBJ1-1, with 9 bases aligning to TRBD1. The ends lost 2 bases at V and 4 bases at J; junction bases unmatched: 2. Germline lookup yields CDR1 DFQATT and CDR2 SNEGSKA (reference sequence). CDR3 length: 13 residues. The CDR3 region has the DNA TGCAGTGCTAGATTACAGGGGGCCACTGAAGCTTTCTTT. It is translated as CSARLQGATEAFF.

V usage is TRBV7-2 and J usage is TRBJ1-2, with 10 bases lining up with TRBD1. There are 15 residues in the CDR3. CDR1 is SGHTA and CDR2 is FQGNSA in the germline V gene. V lost 4 bases, J lost 5 bases, and 7 bases stayed unmatched. The CDR3 here is CASSSDGTGEYGYTF. In DNA form, the CDR3 reads TGTGCCAGCAGCTCCGATGGGACAGGGGAATATGGCTACACCTTC.

This clonotype was detected ten times or more. V gene TRBV7-9 combines with J gene TRBJ2-7; TRBD1 is a possible D gene (6 bases). The CDR3 is 16 residues long. V was trimmed by 6 bases and J by 1 base, leaving 19 bases between them. Germline V gene data show CDR1 as SEHNR and CDR2 as FQNEAQ (reference sequence). Here the CDR3 reads CASRTGTHELSYEQYF. DNA of the CDR3: TGTGCCAGCAGAACCGGGACACACGAGCTTTCCTACGAGCAGTACTTC.

In this sample, this clonotype turned up once. The V and J genes are TRBV30 and TRBJ1-5; maybe TRBD1 (5 bases). V lost 0 bases and J 7 bases, leaving 13 bases between the germline ends. Germline-derived CDR1 and CDR2 are GTSNPN and SVGIG (reference sequence). This CDR3 is built from 14 residues. The CDR3 spells CAWSVSGWGQPQHF. The CDR3 DNA is TGTGCCTGGAGTGTATCAGGGTGGGGGCAGCCCCAGCATTTT.

The V call is TRBV19, the J call TRBJ1-1, with 7 bases lining up with TRBD1. The CDR3 spans 14 residues. Germline CDR1 reads LNHDA; CDR2 reads SQIVND (reference sequence). V shed 7 bases, J shed 3 bases, and the junction held 8 bases outside the gene matches. CDR3 protein: CASNTGQDDTEAFF. The CDR3 nucleotides are TGTGCCAGTAACACCGGACAGGATGACACTGAAGCTTTCTTT.

The chain has TRBV12-3 or TRBV12-4 and TRBJ1-2, with 7 nucleotides matching TRBD1. J gave up 4 bases and V 4 bases, and 6 bases lay outside the gene matches. The CDR3 runs 14 residues. DNA of the CDR3: TGTGCCAGCAGTTCGCAAACAGGGGTCTATGGCTACACCTTC. Protein: CASSSQTGVYGYTF.

The chain employs TRBV20-1 and TRBJ1-5, with D perhaps matching TRBD1 (5 bases). Germline CDR1 reads DFQATT; CDR2 reads SNEGSKA (reference sequence). The CDR3 sequence is 12 residues long. Deletions cut 7 bases from V and 4 bases from J, with 11 bases between. CDR3 nucleotides: TGCAGTGTCGACAGAAGAAATCAGCCCCAGCATTTT. This translates into CSVDRRNQPQHF.

This clonotype appeared many times. The chain has TRBV11-2 and TRBJ1-1, with D hard to call. Germline CDR1 SGHAT, CDR2 FQNNGV. This CDR3 contains 17 residues. V lost 5 bases, J lost 0 bases, and 19 bases lay in between. DNA of the CDR3: TGTGCCAGCAGCCGGGTTCGGGGAATCGTCATGAACACTGAAGCTTTCTTT. Amino acids: CASSRVRGIVMNTEAFF.